Below, 14 T cell receptor beta chains from the same sample are listed, as sequenced in a study of molecular identifiers for immune sequencing clone quantification. TCRdb recomputed calls from the PCR reads with MiXCR, one row per CDR3 protein. The repertoire holds more than 450,000 distinct CDR3 sequences, with roughly 25% as singletons. Sequencing was carried out using naive CD8+ T cells from blood, with Jurkat cell RNA spiked in. Subset here: FACS-sorted CD8+CD4-CCR7+CD45RA+ naive T cells. The receptor source for this set is a human donor in good health. Some libraries in this study had Jurkat cell RNA spiked in.

This clonotype was picked up one time. A much bigger clone sits one base away, suggesting this may be a read error. The gene calls are TRBV23-1 and TRBJ2-7, with D uncertain. TRBV23-1 is designated an ORF whose function remains uncertain. The CDR3 length is 11 residues. The DNA of the CDR3 is TGCGCCGGCAGCCCGGACCGCCCTACGTACTTC. This gives the protein CAGSPDRPTYF.

The chain carries TRBV29-1 and TRBJ1-2; the D is unclear. The CDR3 is 12 residues long. Per the germline V gene, CDR1 is SQVTM and CDR2 is ANQGSEA. V gave up 4 bases and J gave up 10 bases, with 16 bases separating them. CDR3 nucleotide sequence: TGCAGCGTTGTGGTAGGGTCGGTTGCCTACACCTTC. This codes for CSVVVGSVAYTF.

This clonotype was detected only a few times. The chain recombines TRBV7-9 with TRBJ1-2; D is ambiguous. The germline CDR1 and CDR2 sequences are SEHNR and FQNEAQ (reference sequence). The CDR3 consists of 13 residues. V lost 0 bases to trimming and J lost 2 bases, with 4 bases between them. CDR3 in DNA: TGTGCCAGCAGCTTAGCACAGAACTATGGCTACACCTTC. It specifies CASSLAQNYGYTF.

To note about this clonotype: A read error is possible here, since a much larger clone lies one base away. Likely a read error: the CDR3 ends without its conserved phenylalanine or tryptophan. The chain combines TRBV7-9 with TRBJ1-4, with D possibly TRBD1 on 6 matching bases. CDR3 length equals 16 residues. The V gene lost 1 base and the J gene lost 1 base, with 10 bases spanning the gap. Germline CDR1 and CDR2: SEHNR and FQNEAQ (reference sequence). CDR3 nucleotides: TGTGCCAGCAGCTTAGAAGAGGGGGGAACTAATGAAAAACTGTTTTTA. Residues: CASSLEEGGTNEKLFL.

The V and J genes are TRBV7-9 and TRBJ2-7; D unresolved. The length of the CDR3 is 14 residues. The V and J ends lost 6 bases and 0 bases respectively, with 12 bases between them. Germline CDR1 and CDR2: SEHNR and FQNEAQ (reference sequence). In DNA form, the CDR3 reads TGTGCCAGCAGTCCAGCCCTAAGCTCCTACGAGCAGTACTTC. It codes for CASSPALSSYEQYF.

This clonotype was detected only a few times. The chain's CDR3 is CAWSVVGGARDTQYF. The DNA for the CDR3 is TGTGCCTGGAGTGTCGTCGGGGGGGCGCGGGATACGCAGTATTTT. The rearrangement links TRBV30 to TRBJ2-3; TRBD2 aligns across 8 bases. In germline, CDR1 is GTSNPN, CDR2 SVGIG (reference sequence). V lost 0 bases, J lost 6 bases, and 8 bases stayed unmatched. The CDR3 totals 15 residues.

Of note for this clonotype: A much larger clone sits a single nucleotide away, making a read error possible. The chain employs TRBV6-6 and TRBJ1-5; D is uncertain. Trimming removed 5 bases at V and 6 bases at J, with 11 bases between. The CDR3 contains 13 residues. The V gene's germline CDR1 is MNHNY and CDR2 SVGAGI (reference sequence). CDR3 sequence reads: CASSEPGVQPQHF. As DNA, the CDR3 is TGTGCCAGCAGTGAGCCAGGAGTTCAGCCCCAGCATTTT.

This clonotype was detected many times. The rearrangement joins TRBV7-6 to TRBJ1-1; TRBD1 matches at 7 bases. The CDR3 spans 15 residues. J was trimmed by 4 bases and V by 1 base; bases with no gene match: 6. The germline V gene has CDR1 SGHVS and CDR2 FNYEAQ. The CDR3 sequence is CASSLVGQGGTEAFF. The CDR3 nucleotides are TGTGCCAGCAGCTTAGTAGGTCAGGGGGGCACTGAAGCTTTCTTT.

This clonotype occurred many times. CDR3 coding DNA: TGTGCCAGCAGACCCGGGACTAGCGCCTACGAGCAGTACTTC. Translated: CASRPGTSAYEQYF. The rearrangement uses TRBV28 and TRBJ2-7, with 10 nucleotides matching TRBD2. Losses at the gene ends were 6 bases for V and 2 bases for J; bases not matched to a gene: 4. Germline V gene sequence: CDR1 MDHEN, CDR2 SYDVKM. The CDR3 is 14 residues long. The whole variable domain, filled in from reference TRBV28 and TRBJ2-7, reads DVKVTQSSRYLVKRTGEKVFLECVQDMDHENMFWYRQDPGLGLRLIYFSYDVKMKEKGDIPEGYSVSREKKERFSLILESASTNQTSMYLCASRPGTSAYEQYFGPGTRLTVT.

As concerns this clonotype: The junction departs from germline at one end; a sequencing error may be responsible. V gene TRBV28 combines with J gene TRBJ1-1, with 9 bases aligning to TRBD1. Germline loops: CDR1 MDHEN, CDR2 SYDVKM. The CDR3 spans 17 residues. The CDR3 DNA reads as TGTGACAGCGATCCATTAGGAGGACAGGGGATGAACACTGAAGCTTTCTTT. Encoded protein: CDSDPLGGQGMNTEAFF.

A few counts support this clonotype. The V and J genes are TRBV4-1 and TRBJ2-5; TRBD1 matches 7 bases. Germline V CDR1 and CDR2: MGHRA, YSYEKL. V was clipped by 3 bases and J by 4 bases; unmatched bases: 2. The CDR3 contains 13 residues. The CDR3 is CASSHPGGETQYF. CDR3 nucleotide sequence: TGCGCCAGCAGCCACCCAGGGGGAGAGACCCAGTACTTC.

The chain couples TRBV5-6 to TRBJ2-1; no reliable D call. The germline V and J ends were trimmed by 4 bases and 5 bases, with 7 bases remaining between them. The CDR3 has 12 residues. The V gene's germline CDR1 is SGHDT and CDR2 YYEEEE. CDR3 bases: TGTGCCAGCAGCCAGTCCAACAATGAGCAGTTCTTC. It translates to CASSQSNNEQFF.

The chain carries TRBV7-2 and TRBJ2-1; 8 bases are a match to TRBD2. The V segment lost 5 bases and the J segment 8 bases; nucleotides outside the gene matches: 23. The CDR3 extends over 19 amino acids. CDR1 is SGHTA, CDR2 FQGNSA, per germline. The CDR3: CASSPRRWVSGGAWDEQFF. In nucleotides, the CDR3 is TGTGCCAGCAGCCCCCGCCGTTGGGTGAGCGGGGGAGCTTGGGATGAGCAGTTCTTC.

With respect to this clonotype: Being one base from a much bigger clone, this may be a read error. The rearrangement uses TRBV12-5 and TRBJ1-5; D remains ambiguous. V gave up 1 base and J gave up 0 bases, with 16 bases separating them. Germline-derived CDR1 and CDR2 are LGHNT and FRNRAP. The CDR3 has 18 amino acids. CDR3 amino acids: CASGLEILKGLSNQPQHF. The CDR3, as DNA: TGTGCTAGTGGTTTGGAAATTCTAAAAGGCCTTAGCAATCAGCCCCAGCATTTT.